Shown below are 25 T cell receptor beta chains from a single sample sequenced in a study of early T cells in non-severe SARS-CoV-2 infection. MiXCR was run by TCRdb on the 5' RACE reads, yielding one entry per CDR3 protein. The sample lists around 40,000 distinct CDR3 sequences; about 5.8% were seen once. The sample consisted of whole blood. Receptor source: an adult who was a healthcare worker with PCR-confirmed SARS-CoV-2 infection or an uninfected control (not recorded which).

In this sample, this clonotype turned up a few times. This chain uses TRBV9 with TRBJ2-1, with TRBD2 as a possible D gene (5 bases). Trimming stripped 6 bases from V and 6 bases from J, with 16 bases between. CDR1 SGDLS and CDR2 YYNGEE come from the germline V gene. This CDR3 spans 14 amino acids. The CDR3 nucleotides read TGTGCCAGCATGGCGGGTTCTGCCCCCAATGAGCAGTTCTTC. It specifies CASMAGSAPNEQFF.

This clonotype was counted at least ten times. The gene calls are TRBV18 and TRBJ2-7, with no clear D. V was trimmed by 4 bases and J by 6 bases, leaving 10 bases between them. There are 12 residues in the CDR3. Germline assignment: CDR1 KGHSH and CDR2 LQKENI. The CDR3 nucleotides are TGTGCCAGCTCACTATTCGACACCGAGCAGTACTTC. Translation gives CASSLFDTEQYF.

This clonotype has a count of ten or more. The chain employs TRBV6-1 and TRBJ2-7; D ambiguous. Between the trimmed V and J ends, which lost 6 bases and 2 bases, there was a span of 11 bases. The CDR3 is 13 residues long. Germline V gene data show CDR1 as MNHNS and CDR2 as SASEGT. CDR3 coding DNA: TGTGCCAGCAGCTCCGCCCAAACCTACGAGCAGTACTTC. The encoded protein is CASSSAQTYEQYF.

This clonotype was counted many times. The chain links TRBV3-1 to TRBJ2-7; weak D call: TRBD2 (6 bases). Germline V gives CDR1 LGHDT, CDR2 YNNKEL (reference sequence). The CDR3 has 16 amino acids. Deletions cut 4 bases from V and 6 bases from J, with 22 bases between. Here the CDR3 DNA reads TGTGCCAGCAGCCTCCGGGACTTCGGGGTTGAAGGCGAGCAGTACTTC. This encodes CASSLRDFGVEGEQYF.

This clonotype was seen many times. The chain couples TRBV20-1 to TRBJ2-7; no firm D call. The CDR3 runs 11 residues. CDR1 is DFQATT, CDR2 SNEGSKA, per germline (reference sequence). V was pared by 6 bases and J by 6 bases, with 12 bases between. The CDR3 loop is CSASLVTEQYF. The CDR3 DNA reads as TGCAGTGCCTCCCTGGTGACCGAGCAGTACTTC.

The gene calls are TRBV20-1 and TRBJ2-2; D is undetermined. V lost 2 bases and J 4 bases, leaving 5 bases between the germline ends. The germline V gene encodes CDR1 DFQATT and CDR2 SNEGSKA (reference sequence). The CDR3 runs to 12 residues. CDR3 loop: CSARSSTGELFF. CDR3 DNA: TGCAGTGCTAGATCCTCCACCGGGGAGCTGTTTTTT.

This clonotype was seen many times. The chain uses TRBV28 and TRBJ2-3; D is unclear. The V end lost 2 bases, the J end lost 2 bases, and 14 bases lay between the germline ends. This CDR3 comprises 16 residues. Germline V lookup: CDR1 MDHEN, CDR2 SYDVKM. Written as DNA, the CDR3 is TGTGCCAGCAGTTTAGCTTTTTCTGCACTCACAGATACGCAGTATTTT. Translated: CASSLAFSALTDTQYF.

This clonotype appeared many times. This chain links TRBV5-4 with TRBJ2-2, with TRBD2 matching over 14 bases. The length of the CDR3 is 16 residues. Germline CDR1 SGHNT, CDR2 YYREEE (reference sequence). With 2 bases clipped from V and 7 bases from J, the junction kept 4 bases outside the gene matches. CDR3 loop: CASSFGTSGSIGELFF. The CDR3 DNA follows: TGTGCCAGCAGCTTCGGGACTAGCGGGAGTATCGGGGAGCTGTTTTTT.

This clonotype has just a few counts. J is TRBJ2-2 and V is TRBV11-2, with a possible D match to TRBD2 (6 bases). CDR3 size: 16 residues. CDR1 SGHAT and CDR2 FQNNGV come from the germline V gene. V lost 2 bases, J lost 6 bases, and 16 bases lay in between. The CDR3 here is CASSLIRGRSAGELFF. CDR3 coding DNA: TGTGCCAGCAGCTTAATACGGGGGAGGTCGGCCGGGGAGCTGTTTTTT.

This clonotype showed up many times. The rearrangement uses TRBV9 and TRBJ2-1; 9 positions agree with TRBD1. The CDR3 consists of 13 residues. The junction had 0 bases not matched to a gene; V was cut back by 2 bases and J by 6 bases. Germline V lookup: CDR1 SGDLS, CDR2 YYNGEE. The CDR3 DNA is TGTGCCAGCAGCGTGGACAGGGGCAATGAGCAGTTCTTC. Protein product: CASSVDRGNEQFF.

This clonotype was observed a handful of times. V is TRBV20-1 and J is TRBJ2-1; the D call may be TRBD1 or TRBD2 (5 bases each). Germline V CDR1 and CDR2: DFQATT, SNEGSKA (reference sequence). CDR3 length: 13 residues. V was shortened by 3 bases and J by 4 bases, with 10 bases between the two germline ends. The CDR3 DNA follows: TGCAGTGCTAGCCAGGGACGGTACAATGAGCAGTTCTTC. Translated, it gives CSASQGRYNEQFF.

This clonotype was seen ten or more times. This chain uses TRBV7-9 with TRBJ2-3; TRBD2 aligns across 14 bases. This CDR3 comprises 19 residues. Losses at the gene ends were 4 bases for V and 1 base for J; bases not matched to a gene: 10. CDR1 and CDR2 from the germline V gene are SEHNR and FQNEAQ (reference sequence). CDR3 DNA: TGTGCCAGCAGCTACGGACTCGGACTAGCGGGAGGACGCACAGATACGCAGTATTTT. It encodes CASSYGLGLAGGRTDTQYF.

This clonotype occurred a few times. The rearrangement uses TRBV28 and TRBJ2-7; 10 positions match TRBD2. In germline, CDR1 is MDHEN, CDR2 SYDVKM. V shed 3 bases, J shed 4 bases, and the junction held 6 bases outside the gene matches. The CDR3 has 15 amino acids. Here the CDR3 DNA reads TGTGCCAGCAGTTTCGGTCTAGCGGGAGAGTACGAGCAGTACTTC. Protein sequence: CASSFGLAGEYEQYF.

This clonotype showed up many times. The chain uses TRBV2 and TRBJ1-2; maybe TRBD1 (5 bases). Germline CDR1 and CDR2: SNHLY and FYNNEI. V lost 10 bases and J lost 8, with 14 bases in between. This CDR3 contains 11 residues. The CDR3, as DNA: TGTGCCACCCAGCGGGGGTCGGGCTACACCTTC. Protein: CATQRGSGYTF.

This clonotype was recorded many times. The chain uses TRBV28 and TRBJ1-3; D is possibly TRBD1 (6 bases). Germline loops: CDR1 MDHEN, CDR2 SYDVKM. V was shortened by 7 bases and J by 9 bases, with 19 bases between the two germline ends. There are 14 residues in the CDR3. As DNA, the CDR3 is TGTGCCAGCACCCTTATGTTGGGGGGCGGCACCATATATTTT. Translating gives CASTLMLGGGTIYF.

The chain is built from TRBV27 and TRBJ1-1; D possibly corresponds to TRBD1 (5 bases). V lost 5 bases to trimming and J lost 7 bases, with 14 bases between them. Germline CDR1 is MNHEY and CDR2 is SMNVEV (reference sequence). The CDR3 totals 13 residues. The CDR3 is CASSTIGHVEAFF. In DNA, the CDR3 is TGTGCCAGCAGTACCATCGGACATGTTGAAGCTTTCTTT.

The genes are TRBV2 and TRBJ2-1, with unresolved D. This CDR3 contains 15 residues. The germline V gene encodes CDR1 SNHLY and CDR2 FYNNEI. Deletions cut 6 bases from V and 0 bases from J, with 12 bases between. The CDR3 spells CASRRTESSYNEQFF. The CDR3 DNA sequence: TGTGCCAGCAGGAGGACGGAAAGCTCCTACAATGAGCAGTTCTTC.

Many counts were recorded for this clonotype. This chain joins TRBV7-8 and TRBJ2-1; D is possibly TRBD1 or TRBD2 (6 bases each). The CDR3 length is 16 residues. V lost 3 bases to trimming and J lost 8 bases, with 20 bases between them. The germline V gene encodes CDR1 SGHVS and CDR2 FQNEAQ. The CDR3 spells CASSFRRWGASDEQFF. In DNA form, the CDR3 reads TGTGCCAGCAGCTTTAGGAGATGGGGGGCTTCCGATGAGCAGTTCTTC.

The V and J genes are TRBV12-3 or TRBV12-4 and TRBJ2-2; D is unresolved. V lost 6 bases and J lost 4, with 3 bases in between. CDR3 size: 11 residues. The CDR3 loop is CASRFTGELFF. CDR3 bases: TGTGCCAGCAGATTCACCGGGGAGCTGTTTTTT.

This clonotype was found many times. J is TRBJ1-1 and V is TRBV7-9; possible D gene TRBD1, 5 bases. CDR1 and CDR2 from the germline V gene are SEHNR and FQNEAQ (reference sequence). The CDR3 runs to 13 residues. V was cut by 1 base and J by 5 bases, with 8 bases left in between. CDR3 residues: CASSLEEGTEAFF. DNA of the CDR3: TGTGCCAGCAGCTTAGAGGAGGGGACTGAAGCTTTCTTT. Together with reference TRBV7-9 and TRBJ1-1, the CDR3 gives the full variable domain: DTGVSQNPRHKITKRGQNVTFRCDPISEHNRLYWYRQTLGQGPEFLTYFQNEAQLEKSRLLSDRFSAERPKGSFSTLEIQRTEQGDSAMYLCASSLEEGTEAFFGQGTRLTVV.

This clonotype was seen repeatedly, ten times or more. This rearrangement joins TRBV11-2 to TRBJ2-5, with TRBD2 matching over 10 bases. The CDR3 runs to 15 residues. V was clipped by 5 bases and J by 2 bases; unmatched bases: 5. Germline CDR1 SGHAT, CDR2 FQNNGV. The CDR3: CASSPGLAAQETQYF. The CDR3 coding sequence is TGTGCCAGCAGCCCCGGACTAGCGGCACAAGAGACCCAGTACTTC.

V usage is TRBV2 and J usage is TRBJ2-2; D not resolved. Germline V CDR1 and CDR2: SNHLY, FYNNEI. Trimming shortened V by 8 bases and J by 2 bases, and 6 bases separated the two germline ends. There are 12 residues in the CDR3. CDR3 nucleotide sequence: TGTGCCAGCGTCTTAAACACCGGGGAGCTGTTTTTT. Encoded protein: CASVLNTGELFF.

A few counts support this clonotype. V gene TRBV18 combines with J gene TRBJ1-4; a weak D match, TRBD1 (5 bases). CDR3 length: 14 amino acids. The ends were cut back, 2 bases at V and 7 bases at J, with 11 bases in the middle. CDR1 KGHSH and CDR2 LQKENI come from the germline V gene. As DNA, the CDR3 is TGTGCCAGCTCACCAAGGAGGGGAAGTGAAAAACTGTTTTTT. It is translated as CASSPRRGSEKLFF.

This clonotype was recorded at least ten times. This chain joins TRBV9 and TRBJ2-2; 8 positions match TRBD2. The V and J ends lost 4 bases and 0 bases, in that order; junction bases with no gene match: 2. Germline CDR1 SGDLS, CDR2 YYNGEE. The CDR3 extends over 15 amino acids. The CDR3 is CASSLTSANTGELFF. As DNA, the CDR3 is TGTGCCAGCAGCTTGACTAGCGCGAACACCGGGGAGCTGTTTTTT.

The genes are TRBV6-1 and TRBJ1-1; TRBD1 matches 8 bases. V trimming: 6 bases; J trimming: 6 bases; junction bases outside the gene matches: 6. The CDR3 contains 13 residues. From germline, CDR1 is MNHNS and CDR2 SASEGT. The CDR3 is CASSVDRAPEAFF. In nucleotides, the CDR3 is TGTGCCAGCAGCGTGGACAGGGCCCCTGAAGCTTTCTTT.